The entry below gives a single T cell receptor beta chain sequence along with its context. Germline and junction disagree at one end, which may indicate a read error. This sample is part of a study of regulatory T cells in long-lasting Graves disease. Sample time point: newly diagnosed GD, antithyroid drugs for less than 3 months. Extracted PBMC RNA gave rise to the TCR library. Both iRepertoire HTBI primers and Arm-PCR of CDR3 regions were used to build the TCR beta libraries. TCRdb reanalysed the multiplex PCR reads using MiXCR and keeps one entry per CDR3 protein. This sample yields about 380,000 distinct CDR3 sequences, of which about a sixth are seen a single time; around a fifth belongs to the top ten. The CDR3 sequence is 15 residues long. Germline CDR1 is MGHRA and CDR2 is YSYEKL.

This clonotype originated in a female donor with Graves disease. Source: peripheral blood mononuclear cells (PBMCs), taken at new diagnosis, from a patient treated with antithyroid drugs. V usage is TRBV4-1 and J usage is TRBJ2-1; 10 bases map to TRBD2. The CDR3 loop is CASSFIGLADNEQIF. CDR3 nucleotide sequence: TGCGCCAGCAGCTTTATCGGACTAGCGGACAATGAGCAGATCTTC.